This TCR beta chain was captured by sequencing in a study of T-cell reconstitution after alpha-beta-depleted transplantation in children. Study-level findings and limits: A year had passed since transplant, and T-cell counts and diversity by then came mostly from newly produced T cells. Alpha-beta T cells present about two months after transplant were reported to originate from several hundred expanded graft clones. Diversity of TCRbeta at day 60 was high in some patients, arising from surviving recipient T cells and thymic progenitors.

V dropped 5 bases and J dropped 7 bases, with 25 bases sitting between them. From germline, CDR1 is SGHVS and CDR2 FNYEAQ. The CDR3 is 17 residues long. Unique molecular identifiers were used to barcode this TCRbeta library. TCRdb re-called the PCR reads through MiXCR, storing one row per CDR3 protein. The data show around 200,000 distinct CDR3 sequences, approximately 15% seen once. There are a few counts of this clonotype. Its specificity is not known. The chain couples TRBV7-6 to TRBJ2-3; D unclear. This specimen was PBMCs, mostly from graft donor cells, taken 360 days after TCRalphabeta/CD19-depleted stem cell transplant. This sequence originates from a male patient aged 2 to 10 who had a stem cell transplant for acute lymphoblastic leukemia, so the T cells may come from the graft donor. As DNA, the CDR3 is TGTGCCAGCAGCCATGCCCTTAGAGTAGCCCGAACCTATACGCAGTATTTT. Translated: CASSHALRVARTYTQYF.